This TCR beta chain was retrieved from a study of T cell repertoires in cytomegalovirus infection (dated by TCRdb to between 2018 and 2021). Looking at the study overall: Because public TCR beta signatures pointed to carriage of CMV infection together with the matching HLA type, the HLA type of each donor mattered for the analysis. Study-level results and caveats: The ex vivo response was dominated by HLA-C-restricted CMV-specific TCR beta clonotypes, which also provided the single most frequent clonotype in two of eight donors. Cumulative frequency of public TCR beta family members discriminated carriers of CMV infection plus the relevant HLA type in this cohort and an independent approximately 370-donor cohort.

Sequenced on an Illumina HiSeq 1500. Starting from the raw public reads, TCRdb applied fastp trimming at Q25, assembled clones with MiXCR and retained in-frame beta chains. A single entry per CDR3 protein holds the most common genes and DNA from its merged rows. Present in this sample are 630,000 or so distinct CDR3 sequences, roughly 26% of which were seen just once. The ten largest clones take up roughly 8% of the sample. From a lookup of the germline V gene, CDR1 and CDR2 are MNHNS and SASEGT. The CDR3 sequence holds 17 residues, the cysteine and phenylalanine included. The retained sequence is limited to the CDR3, 51 bases, with the frame set at the first base. The junction carries 21 bases between V and J, which are trimmed by 4 bases and 3 bases respectively. Worth noting for this clonotype: The clone's antigen remains unknown. Nothing much larger sits one base from this clone, and base qualities are not available.

The clonotype originates from a human donor in good health (CMV status not recorded). Some clones in this sample may be carry-over from other donors' samples. Sequences were obtained from CD8+ T cells from PBMCs. Recombination linked TRBV6-1 to TRBJ1-2; perhaps TRBD1 is the D gene, with 5 bases matching. The base sequence is TGTGCCAGCAGTGCGACTTATGGCCTCGGAGGGGACTATGGCTACACCTTC. Translated, it reads CASSATYGLGGDYGYTF.